The 32 T cell receptor beta chains below all came from one sample that was sequenced in a study of blood T cells in healthy people across ages. The use of a sample-barcoded 5' primer and a J-beta primer mix characterized a second PCR of about 7 to 12 cycles. TCRdb redid the calling of the 5' RACE reads with MiXCR, one entry per CDR3 protein. This table holds fewer than 900,000 distinct CDR3 sequences, approximately 43% found once. Sequences were obtained from blood. Receptors were obtained from a woman aged 55-69 years in good health.

This clonotype was recorded at least ten times. This sequence joins TRBV7-9 and TRBJ2-3, with D unresolved. Germline V gene data show CDR1 as SEHNR and CDR2 as FQNEAQ (reference sequence). The germline V and J ends were trimmed by 5 bases and 2 bases, with 23 bases remaining between them. This CDR3 has 18 amino acids. The CDR3 DNA is TGTGCCAGCAGCCGACTCGCCGGGCCAGGATCCCCCACAGATACGCAGTATTTT. It is translated as CASSRLAGPGSPTDTQYF.

This CDR3 is CASSLGLADLNDEQFF. CDR3 DNA sequence: TGTGCCAGCAGCCTGGGACTAGCGGACCTGAACGATGAGCAGTTCTTC. The chain carries TRBV7-6 and TRBJ2-1, with TRBD2 identical over 11 bases. V lost 5 bases to trimming and J lost 8 bases; unmatched junction nucleotides: 11. The CDR3 loop spans 16 amino acids. CDR1 and CDR2 (germline): SGHVS, FNYEAQ.

J is TRBJ1-1 and V is TRBV24-1; D remains ambiguous. From germline, CDR1 is KGHDR and CDR2 SFDVKD. V was shortened by 10 bases and J by 8 bases, with 10 bases between the two germline ends. There are 10 residues in the CDR3. The CDR3 loop is CATEDGEAFF. Here the CDR3 DNA reads TGTGCCACAGAAGACGGGGAAGCTTTCTTT.

The chain employs TRBV18 and TRBJ2-4; no firm D call. The end of the DNA aligns better with TRBJ2-5, so the J call may be wrong. The CDR3 is 14 amino acids. CDR1 is KGHSH, CDR2 LQKENI, per germline. The CDR3 region has the DNA TGTGCCAGCTCACCACTGGCCGGGTCGGGGACCCAGTACTTC. Its translation is CASSPLAGSGTQYF.

The V gene is TRBV7-9, the J gene TRBJ1-5; D call uncertain. The CDR3 has 12 residues. Germline values: CDR1 SEHNR, CDR2 FQNEAQ (reference sequence). V lost 5 bases and J lost 10, with 12 bases in between. CDR3 DNA sequence: TGTGCCAGCAGCCCTGGGGAGGATCCCCAGCATTTT. It codes for CASSPGEDPQHF.

In DNA form, the CDR3 reads TGTGCCAGCAGTTTCAGGGTTAGCGGGGATACGCAGTATTTT. Protein sequence: CASSFRVSGDTQYF. This rearrangement joins TRBV12-3 or TRBV12-4 to TRBJ2-3; 7 nucleotides match TRBD2. The CDR3 length is 14 residues. V gave up 3 bases and J gave up 6 bases; unmatched junction bases: 6.

J is TRBJ1-5 and V is TRBV27, with D possibly being TRBD1 (5 bases). This CDR3 region has 17 residues. Germline assignment: CDR1 MNHEY and CDR2 SMNVEV (reference sequence). V was clipped by 5 bases and J by 4 bases, with 21 bases between them. The CDR3 sequence: CASSQNGVGDLNQPQHF. CDR3 coding DNA: TGTGCCAGCAGTCAGAATGGGGTGGGGGACCTAAATCAGCCCCAGCATTTT.

This chain connects TRBV20-1 to TRBJ2-3, with 8 bases aligning to TRBD1. CDR1 and CDR2 from the germline V gene are DFQATT and SNEGSKA (reference sequence). The CDR3 loop spans 15 amino acids. V lost 6 bases and J lost 3; bases outside the gene matches: 11. CDR3 sequence reads: CSAPGGRGLTDTQYF. Here the CDR3 DNA reads TGCAGTGCGCCAGGGGGCAGGGGGCTGACAGATACGCAGTATTTT.

The chain links TRBV5-1 to TRBJ2-3; 8 bases agree with TRBD2. CDR3 size: 15 residues. Germline V gives CDR1 SGHRS, CDR2 YFSETQ. Unmatched junction bases numbered 1, after V lost 0 bases and J lost 1 base. The DNA for the CDR3 is TGCGCCAGCAGCTTGGTGACTAGCGGCACAGATACGCAGTATTTT. Translated, it gives CASSLVTSGTDTQYF.

The chain is built from TRBV2 and TRBJ2-5, with TRBD2 identical over 8 bases. This CDR3 has 14 amino acids. With V trimmed by 11 bases and J by 1 base, 9 bases remained unmatched. Germline V gene lookup returns CDR1 SNHLY and CDR2 FYNNEI. CDR3 loop: CAGGAGDFQETQYF. DNA of the CDR3: TGTGCCGGGGGAGCGGGAGACTTCCAAGAGACCCAGTACTTC.

The gene calls are TRBV10-1 and TRBJ2-1; 9 nucleotides line up with TRBD2. The CDR3 is made up of 15 amino acids. V shed 7 bases, J shed 7 bases, and the junction held 11 bases outside the gene matches. Germline V gene lookup returns CDR1 WNHNN and CDR2 SYGVQD (reference sequence). CDR3: CASTPGSGGVNEQFF. The CDR3 bases are TGCGCCAGCACCCCGGGTAGCGGGGGCGTGAATGAGCAGTTCTTC.

This clonotype was found a few times. Here the CDR3 reads CASSLPYAGAAETQYF. CDR3 nucleotide sequence: TGTGCCAGCAGCTTGCCCTATGCGGGGGCCGCGGAGACCCAGTACTTC. The chain joins TRBV5-4 to TRBJ2-7, with D perhaps TRBD2 (7 bases). The DNA end is a closer match to TRBJ2-5, so the J assignment may be wrong. This CDR3 comprises 16 residues. The germline gives CDR1 SGHNT, CDR2 YYREEE (reference sequence).

The rearrangement links TRBV5-6 to TRBJ2-1, with 11 bases aligning to TRBD1. The length of the CDR3 is 18 residues. With V trimmed by 4 bases and J by 3 bases, 12 bases remained unmatched. In germline, CDR1 is SGHDT, CDR2 YYEEEE. The CDR3 DNA reads TGTGCCAGCAGCCCGGCGCCGGGACAGGGGGGCCACTACAATGAGCAGTTCTTC. Translation gives CASSPAPGQGGHYNEQFF.

V gene TRBV20-1 combines with J gene TRBJ2-3; 10 nucleotides match TRBD2. Trimming cost V 0 bases and J 1 base; bases outside gene matches: 4. CDR3 size: 16 residues. Germline V CDR1 and CDR2: DFQATT, SNEGSKA (reference sequence). CDR3 residues: CSARDDGTSGTDTQYF. In nucleotides, the CDR3 is TGCAGTGCTAGAGATGACGGGACTAGCGGCACAGATACGCAGTATTTT.

This clonotype was detected only a few times. The chain recombines TRBV20-1 with TRBJ2-1; D could derive from TRBD1 or TRBD2 (6 bases each). The CDR3 consists of 14 residues. The V gene's germline CDR1 is DFQATT and CDR2 SNEGSKA (reference sequence). V lost 6 bases and J 0 bases, leaving 12 bases between the germline ends. The CDR3 nucleotides read TGCAGTGCGGGGGGCGGTAGCTCCTACAATGAGCAGTTCTTC. This codes for CSAGGGSSYNEQFF.

This clonotype was recorded at least ten times. This chain links TRBV7-9 with TRBJ2-5; D could derive from TRBD1 or TRBD2 (5 bases each). This CDR3 is built from 15 residues. Germline CDR1 reads SEHNR; CDR2 reads FQNEAQ (reference sequence). The V gene lost 5 bases and the J gene lost 5 bases, with 18 bases spanning the gap. This chain's CDR3 is CASSPTVGAGETQYF. CDR3 in DNA: TGTGCCAGCAGCCCCACGGTCGGGGCCGGTGAGACCCAGTACTTC.

V usage is TRBV11-2 and J usage is TRBJ2-3; D remains ambiguous. Germline CDR1 is SGHAT and CDR2 is FQNNGV. The CDR3 runs to 13 residues. The V end lost 1 base, the J end lost 6 bases, and 8 bases lay between the germline ends. CDR3 amino acids: CASSLGGMDTQYF. In nucleotides, the CDR3 is TGTGCCAGCAGCTTAGGGGGTATGGATACGCAGTATTTT.

This clonotype was observed a handful of times. The genes are TRBV5-1 and TRBJ1-1, with D possibly TRBD1 on 6 matching bases. The CDR3 is 12 residues long. Trimming left V 6 bases short and J 4 bases short, with 10 bases between. Germline-derived CDR1 and CDR2 are SGHRS and YFSETQ. CDR3 DNA sequence: TGCGCCAGCAATAGCAGGGGCACTGAAGCTTTCTTT. It encodes CASNSRGTEAFF.

On this clonotype itself: One base away lies a much larger clone, so this may be a sequencing read error. This chain links TRBV12-3 or TRBV12-4 with TRBJ2-5; 9 nucleotides agree with TRBD2. The CDR3 has 16 residues. CDR3 residues: CASSFGASGVQETRYF. CDR3 DNA: TGTGCCAGCAGTTTCGGCGCTAGCGGGGTGCAAGAGACCCGGTACTTC.

This clonotype showed up just once. This rearrangement joins TRBV20-1 to TRBJ1-2; TRBD1 agrees at 8 bases. This CDR3 has 14 amino acids. Germline-derived CDR1 and CDR2 are DFQATT and SNEGSKA (reference sequence). The ends lost 1 base at V and 7 bases at J; junction bases unmatched: 8. Here the CDR3 DNA reads TGCAGTGCTAGAGCCATGGACAGGGATCCTGGCTACACCTTC. Amino acid sequence: CSARAMDRDPGYTF.

This clonotype was picked up many times. CDR3 amino acids: CASSQRSDEDGYTF. The CDR3 DNA reads TGTGCCAGCAGCCAAAGGTCAGATGAAGATGGCTACACCTTC. The chain joins TRBV4-2 to TRBJ1-2, with D unclear. The CDR3 runs to 14 residues. Trimming pared 2 bases from V and 6 bases from J, leaving 13 bases between. CDR1 is LGHNA and CDR2 is YNFKEQ in the germline V gene.

Comment on this clonotype: Since a much larger clone is just one base distant, this may be a read error. The chain links TRBV20-1 to TRBJ2-1; 9 bases match TRBD1. CDR3 length equals 13 residues. V trimming: 7 bases; J trimming: 8 bases; junction bases outside the gene matches: 9. CDR1 is DFQATT and CDR2 is SNEGSKA in the germline V gene (reference sequence). The CDR3 DNA follows: TGCAGTGTCGACAGGGGGATAGAGGATGAGCAGTTCTTC. Protein product: CSVDRGIEDEQFF.

V gene TRBV20-1 combines with J gene TRBJ2-5, with a possible D match to TRBD2 (5 bases). The CDR3 is made up of 15 amino acids. Deletions cut 3 bases from V and 4 bases from J, with 18 bases between. The germline V gene has CDR1 DFQATT and CDR2 SNEGSKA (reference sequence). Written as DNA, the CDR3 is TGCAGTGCTAGTCAGGCTCGGGGTGGGATAGAGACCCAGTACTTC. The encoded protein is CSASQARGGIETQYF.

The chain couples TRBV20-1 to TRBJ2-3, with 8 bases matching TRBD1. This CDR3 has 15 amino acids. J lost 6 bases, V lost 0 bases, and 8 bases had no gene match. Per the germline V gene, CDR1 is DFQATT and CDR2 is SNEGSKA (reference sequence). CDR3 bases: TGCAGTGCTAGAGACATCGACAGGGGCCTCGATACGCAGTATTTT. Its protein is CSARDIDRGLDTQYF.

The chain recombines TRBV4-3 with TRBJ2-5; D not resolved. Trimming stripped 6 bases from V and 4 bases from J, with 12 bases between. In germline, CDR1 is LGHNA, CDR2 YSLEER. CDR3 length equals 13 residues. CDR3 sequence: CASSWTQVETQYF. CDR3 sequence (DNA): TGCGCCAGCAGTTGGACCCAGGTAGAGACCCAGTACTTC.

The chain joins TRBV12-3 or TRBV12-4 to TRBJ1-1; D ambiguous. This CDR3 has 15 amino acids. Trimming left V 5 bases short and J 4 bases short, with 17 bases between. CDR3 protein: CASSPGWGGITEAFF. CDR3 nucleotide sequence: TGTGCCAGCAGTCCGGGGTGGGGTGGGATCACTGAAGCTTTCTTT.

This clonotype was counted between two and nine times. V gene TRBV18 combines with J gene TRBJ2-7; a possible D gene is TRBD1 (6 bases). The germline V gene has CDR1 KGHSH and CDR2 LQKENI. The CDR3 loop spans 14 amino acids. V lost 3 bases, J lost 6 bases, and 15 bases lay in between. As DNA, the CDR3 is TGTGCCAGCTCACCCGTGGCAGGGGATGGCGAGCAGTACTTC. Translation gives CASSPVAGDGEQYF.

This clonotype was detected only a few times. V is TRBV12-3 or TRBV12-4 and J is TRBJ1-1, with D possibly TRBD1 on 5 matching bases. The CDR3 totals 12 residues. Between the trimmed V and J ends, which lost 0 bases and 11 bases, there was a span of 10 bases. The CDR3: CASSLAGGLAFF. The CDR3 DNA sequence: TGTGCCAGCAGTTTAGCGGGGGGTTTGGCTTTCTTT.

The V and J genes are TRBV3-1 and TRBJ1-3; no definite D call. The CDR3 loop spans 16 amino acids. Germline lookup yields CDR1 LGHDT and CDR2 YNNKEL (reference sequence). V lost 3 bases and J lost 1, with 13 bases in between. CDR3 region: CASSQDRDTSGNTIYF. The CDR3 bases are TGTGCCAGCAGCCAGGATCGGGATACTTCTGGAAACACCATATATTTT.

The chain links TRBV25-1 to TRBJ1-2; D uncertain. Germline V gene data show CDR1 as MGHDK and CDR2 as SYGVNS. Deletions cut 6 bases from V and 8 bases from J, with 19 bases between. CDR3 size: 14 residues. CDR3 amino acids: CASRNAGSLRGYTF. Here the CDR3 DNA reads TGTGCCAGCAGGAACGCCGGGTCCCTCCGGGGCTACACCTTC.

This chain joins TRBV20-1 and TRBJ2-3; the D gene is possibly TRBD1 (5 bases). Trimming cost V 0 bases and J 4 bases, with 8 bases left between them. Germline values: CDR1 DFQATT, CDR2 SNEGSKA (reference sequence). The CDR3 is made up of 13 amino acids. The CDR3 DNA is TGCAGTGCTAGAGATCAGGGCCCAGATACGCAGTATTTT. The encoded protein is CSARDQGPDTQYF.

The chain carries TRBV9 and TRBJ2-5, with D possibly matching TRBD1 (5 bases). The CDR3 totals 16 residues. CDR1 SGDLS and CDR2 YYNGEE come from the germline V gene. V was cut by 4 bases and J by 1 base, with 17 bases left in between. CDR3 sequence reads: CASSPGQGRFQETQYF. CDR3 bases: TGTGCCAGCAGCCCCGGGCAGGGTCGATTCCAAGAGACCCAGTACTTC.